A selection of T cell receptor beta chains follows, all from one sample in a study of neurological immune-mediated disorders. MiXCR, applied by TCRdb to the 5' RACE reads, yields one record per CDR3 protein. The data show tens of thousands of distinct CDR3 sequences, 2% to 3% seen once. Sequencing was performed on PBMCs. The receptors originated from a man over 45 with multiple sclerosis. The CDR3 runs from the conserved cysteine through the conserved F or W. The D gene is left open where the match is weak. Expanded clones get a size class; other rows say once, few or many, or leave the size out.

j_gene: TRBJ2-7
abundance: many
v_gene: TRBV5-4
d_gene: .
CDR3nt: TGTGCCAGCAGCCCCAGCGGGCCCTCCTACGAGCAGTACTTC
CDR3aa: CASSPSGPSYEQYF

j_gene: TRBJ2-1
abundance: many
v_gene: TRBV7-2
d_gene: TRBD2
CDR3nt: TGTGCCAGCAGCTTAGCGCCCCTAGCGGGGGTCTACAATGAGCAGTTCTTC
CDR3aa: CASSLAPLAGVYNEQFF

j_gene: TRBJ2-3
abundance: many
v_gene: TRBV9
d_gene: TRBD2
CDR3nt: TGTGCCAGCAGCGTAGGGGCTAGCGGGGGGGATACGCAGTATTTT
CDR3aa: CASSVGASGGDTQYF

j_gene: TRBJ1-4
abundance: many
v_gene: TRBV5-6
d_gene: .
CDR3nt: TGTGCCAGCAGCCTGCGGGCAGGGAGGGGTGAAAAACTGTTTTTT
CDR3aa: CASSLRAGRGEKLFF

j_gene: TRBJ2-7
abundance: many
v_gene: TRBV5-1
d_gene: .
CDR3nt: TGCGCCAGCAGCTGGGGACTGGGCTCCTACGAGCAGTACTTC
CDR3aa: CASSWGLGSYEQYF

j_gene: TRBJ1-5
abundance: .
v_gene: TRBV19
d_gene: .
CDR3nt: TGTGCCAGTAGTATTCACGGGTACAGCAATCAGCCCCAGCATTTT
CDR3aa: CASSIHGYSNQPQHF

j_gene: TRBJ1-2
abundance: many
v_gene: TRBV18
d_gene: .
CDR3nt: TGTGCCAGCTCACCGGTCAGGGAAAGCGGCTACACCTTC
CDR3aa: CASSPVRESGYTF

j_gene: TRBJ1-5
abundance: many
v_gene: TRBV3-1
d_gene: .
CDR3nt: TGTGCCAGCAGCGCAGTAGGGTACAATCAGCCCCAGCATTTT
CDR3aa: CASSAVGYNQPQHF

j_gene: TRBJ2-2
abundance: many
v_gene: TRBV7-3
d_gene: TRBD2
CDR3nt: TGTGCCAGCAGCCTACCCATCAGGACTAGCGGGGGCCTCGAGACCGGGGAGCTGTTTTTT
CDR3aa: CASSLPIRTSGGLETGELFF

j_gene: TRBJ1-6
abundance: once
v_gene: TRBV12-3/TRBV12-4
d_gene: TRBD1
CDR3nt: TGTGCCAGCAGTTGGGGACAGGTGAATTCACACCTCCACTTT
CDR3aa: CASSWGQVNSHLHF

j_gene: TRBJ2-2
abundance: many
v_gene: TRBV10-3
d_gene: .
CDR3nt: TGTGCCAAGAACGGCGATGAGAACACCGGGGAGCTGTTTTTT
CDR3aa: CAKNGDENTGELFF

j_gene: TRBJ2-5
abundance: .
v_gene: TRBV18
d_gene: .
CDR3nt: TGTGACAGCTCCACCGCGGGGGAGACCCAGTACTTC
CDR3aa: CDSSTAGETQYF

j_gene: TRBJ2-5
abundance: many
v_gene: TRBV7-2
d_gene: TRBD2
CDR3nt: TGTGCCAGCAGTCGGGACTACAACCAAGAGACCCAGTACTTC
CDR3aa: CASSRDYNQETQYF

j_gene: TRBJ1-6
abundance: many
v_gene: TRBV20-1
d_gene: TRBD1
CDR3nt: TGCAGTGCTAACCACAGGGGAATATCACCCCTCCACTTT
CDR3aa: CSANHRGISPLHF

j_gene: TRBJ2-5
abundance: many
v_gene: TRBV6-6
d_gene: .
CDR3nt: TGTGCCAGCAGTTGGGACTTCCAAGAGACCCAGTACTTC
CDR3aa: CASSWDFQETQYF

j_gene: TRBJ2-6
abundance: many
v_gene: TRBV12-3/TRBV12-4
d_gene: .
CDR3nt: TGTGCCAGCAGCGCCTCTGGGGCCAACGTCCTGACTTTC
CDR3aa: CASSASGANVLTF

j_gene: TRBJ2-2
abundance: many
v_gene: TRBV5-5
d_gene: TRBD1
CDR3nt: TGTGCCAGCAGCTTGGGGCCAGGGGGCACCACCGGGGAGCTGTTTTTT
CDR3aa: CASSLGPGGTTGELFF

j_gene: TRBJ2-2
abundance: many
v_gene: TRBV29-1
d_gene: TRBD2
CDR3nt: TGCAGCGTTGACAGGGAGGGAACCGGGGAGCTGTTTTTT
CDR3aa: CSVDREGTGELFF

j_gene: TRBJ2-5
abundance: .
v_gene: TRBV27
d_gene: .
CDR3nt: TGTGCCAGCAGTTTATCGCTGGCGGTGGGAGAGAACCAGTACTTC
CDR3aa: CASSLSLAVGENQYF

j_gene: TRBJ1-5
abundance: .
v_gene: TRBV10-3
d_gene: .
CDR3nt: TGTGCCATCAGTGACTACACGACTAGCGGGGGCAGCAATCAGCCCCAGCATTTT
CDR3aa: CAISDYTTSGGSNQPQHF

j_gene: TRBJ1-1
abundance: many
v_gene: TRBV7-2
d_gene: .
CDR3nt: TGTGCCAGCCGCGGGCAGGGTAATGCTGAAGCTTTCTTT
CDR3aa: CASRGQGNAEAFF

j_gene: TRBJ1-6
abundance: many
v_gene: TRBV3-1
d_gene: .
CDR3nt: TGTGCCAGCAGCCAAGATCGGGCAAATTCACCCCTCCACTTT
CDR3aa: CASSQDRANSPLHF

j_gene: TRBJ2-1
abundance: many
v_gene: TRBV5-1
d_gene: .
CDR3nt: TGCGCCAGCAGCTTATACGACACTTACAATGAGCAGTTCTTC
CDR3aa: CASSLYDTYNEQFF

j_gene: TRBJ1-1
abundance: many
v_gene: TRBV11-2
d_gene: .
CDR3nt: TGTGCCAGCAGCTTAGTGCCGGGTGCCACTGAAGCTTTCTTT
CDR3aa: CASSLVPGATEAFF

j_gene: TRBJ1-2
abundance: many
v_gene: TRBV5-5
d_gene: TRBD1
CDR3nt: TGTGCCAGCAGCGTCGACAGGGTAGTTGGCTACACCTTC
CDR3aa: CASSVDRVVGYTF

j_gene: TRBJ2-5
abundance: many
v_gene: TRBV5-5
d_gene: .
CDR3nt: TGTGCCAGCAGCTTGGTTAGGCCTCCGGAGACCCAGTACTTC
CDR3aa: CASSLVRPPETQYF

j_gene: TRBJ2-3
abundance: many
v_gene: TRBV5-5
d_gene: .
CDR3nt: TGTGCCAGCAGCTACTACACAGATACGCAGTATTTT
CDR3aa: CASSYYTDTQYF

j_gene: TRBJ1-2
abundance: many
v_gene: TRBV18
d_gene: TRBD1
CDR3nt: TGTGCCAGCTCACCATTCAACAGGGGGCTAGGCTACACCTTC
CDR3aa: CASSPFNRGLGYTF

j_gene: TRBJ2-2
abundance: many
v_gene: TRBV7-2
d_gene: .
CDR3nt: TGTGCCAGCAGCTTCACGGCGGGGTTAGGGACCGGGGAGCTGTTTTTT
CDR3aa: CASSFTAGLGTGELFF

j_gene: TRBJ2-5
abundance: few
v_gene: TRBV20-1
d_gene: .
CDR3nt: TGCAGTGCTAGAACAGGAGGAGAGACCCAGTACTTC
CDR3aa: CSARTGGETQYF

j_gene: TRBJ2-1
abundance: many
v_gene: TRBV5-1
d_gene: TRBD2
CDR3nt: TGTGCCAGCAGCTTAGTAGCGGGGGGCTACAATGAGCAGTTCTTC
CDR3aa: CASSLVAGGYNEQFF

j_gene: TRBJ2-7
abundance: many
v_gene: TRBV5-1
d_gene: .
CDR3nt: TGCGCCAGCAGCTTGGGGACATCCAAGGGGTACGAGCAGTACTTC
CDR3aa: CASSLGTSKGYEQYF

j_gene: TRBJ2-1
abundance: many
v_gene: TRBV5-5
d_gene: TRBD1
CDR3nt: TGTGCCAGCAGCCCTGGGACAGGGAACAATGAGCAGTTCTTC
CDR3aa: CASSPGTGNNEQFF

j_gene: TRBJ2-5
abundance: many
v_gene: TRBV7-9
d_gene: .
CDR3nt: TGTGCCAGCAGCTTAGCCGGGCGGGTGAGAGAGACCCAGTACTTC
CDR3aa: CASSLAGRVRETQYF

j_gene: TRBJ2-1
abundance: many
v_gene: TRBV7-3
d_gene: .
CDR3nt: TGTGCCAGCAGCTTAGGCGGGGTGCAGTTCTTC
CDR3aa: CASSLGGVQFF

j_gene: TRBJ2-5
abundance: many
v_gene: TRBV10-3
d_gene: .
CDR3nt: TGTGCCATCAGTTACGGGATTACAGAGACCCAGTACTTC
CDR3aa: CAISYGITETQYF

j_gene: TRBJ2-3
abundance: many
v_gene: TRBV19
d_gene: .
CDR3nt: TGTGCCAGTAGCCCGGTGGAGGGTAATACGCAGTATTTT
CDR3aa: CASSPVEGNTQYF

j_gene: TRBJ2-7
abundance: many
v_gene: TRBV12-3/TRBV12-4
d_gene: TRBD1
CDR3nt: TGTGCCAGCAGTTTGCGGACAGGGAACCTCTACGAGCAGTACTTC
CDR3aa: CASSLRTGNLYEQYF

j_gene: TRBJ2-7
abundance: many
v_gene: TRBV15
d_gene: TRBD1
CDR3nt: TGTGCCACCAGCATGGGACAGGGCCTCTCCTACGAGCAGTACTTC
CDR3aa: CATSMGQGLSYEQYF

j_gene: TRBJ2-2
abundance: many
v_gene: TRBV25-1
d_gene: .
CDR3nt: TGTGCCAGCAGTCTGATCGGGGAGCTGTTTTTT
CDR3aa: CASSLIGELFF

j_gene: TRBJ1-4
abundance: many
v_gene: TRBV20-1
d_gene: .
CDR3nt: TGCAGTGCTAGGATTCACGCAACTAATGAAAAACTGTTTTTT
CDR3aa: CSARIHATNEKLFF

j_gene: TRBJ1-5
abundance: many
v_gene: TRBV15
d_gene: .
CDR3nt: TGTGCCACCAGCAGCTCTCATCTCAGCAATCAGCCCCAGCATTTT
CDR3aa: CATSSSHLSNQPQHF

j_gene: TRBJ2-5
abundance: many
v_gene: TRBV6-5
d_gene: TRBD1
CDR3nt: TGTGCCAGCAGCCCCCGGACAGGGGGCTTTGAGACCCAGTACTTC
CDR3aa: CASSPRTGGFETQYF

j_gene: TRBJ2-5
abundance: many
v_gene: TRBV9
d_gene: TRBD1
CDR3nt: TGTGCCAGCAGCGTAGTTCCAGGGGGAGAGACCCAGTACTTC
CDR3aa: CASSVVPGGETQYF

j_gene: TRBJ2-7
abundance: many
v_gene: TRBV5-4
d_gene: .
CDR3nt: TGTGCCAGCAGCTTGGGGCCAGCCTCCTACGAGCAGTACTTC
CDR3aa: CASSLGPASYEQYF

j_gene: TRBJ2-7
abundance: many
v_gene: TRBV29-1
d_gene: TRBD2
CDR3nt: TGCAGCGTTAGAAATTCGGGACTAGCGGGAGAGCAGTACTTC
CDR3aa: CSVRNSGLAGEQYF

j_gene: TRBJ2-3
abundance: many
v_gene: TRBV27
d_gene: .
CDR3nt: TGTGCCAGCAGTGCCGGCCGCCCAGATACGCAGTATTTT
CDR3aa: CASSAGRPDTQYF

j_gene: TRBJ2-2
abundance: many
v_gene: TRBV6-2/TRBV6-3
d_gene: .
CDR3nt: TGTGCCAGCAGTTACATCGGAACGAACACCGGGGAGCTGTTTTTT
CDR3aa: CASSYIGTNTGELFF

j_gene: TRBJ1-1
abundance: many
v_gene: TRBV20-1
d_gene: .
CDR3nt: TGCAGTGCTAGAGAGGGGGGGCAGGGAGAAGCTTTCTTT
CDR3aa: CSAREGGQGEAFF